This T cell receptor beta chain was identified in a study of blood T cells in healthy people across ages. A sample-barcoded 5' primer and a J-beta primer mix were used in a second PCR of roughly 7 to 11 cycles. MiXCR was run by TCRdb on the 5' RACE reads, yielding one entry per CDR3 protein. The sample contains 550,000 to 700,000 distinct CDR3 sequences, 27% of which appear only once. The CDR3 extends over 14 amino acids. V was trimmed by 3 bases and J by 5 bases, leaving 11 bases between them. CDR1 is MNHEY and CDR2 is SMNVEV in the germline V gene (reference sequence). V usage is TRBV27 and J usage is TRBJ2-1; D is unresolved. The material sequenced was blood. This receptor was identified in a woman between 65 and 79 years old in good health. In nucleotides, the CDR3 is TGTGCCAGCAGTTTCGGTTCCGGAGACAATGAGCAGTTCTTC. It specifies CASSFGSGDNEQFF.